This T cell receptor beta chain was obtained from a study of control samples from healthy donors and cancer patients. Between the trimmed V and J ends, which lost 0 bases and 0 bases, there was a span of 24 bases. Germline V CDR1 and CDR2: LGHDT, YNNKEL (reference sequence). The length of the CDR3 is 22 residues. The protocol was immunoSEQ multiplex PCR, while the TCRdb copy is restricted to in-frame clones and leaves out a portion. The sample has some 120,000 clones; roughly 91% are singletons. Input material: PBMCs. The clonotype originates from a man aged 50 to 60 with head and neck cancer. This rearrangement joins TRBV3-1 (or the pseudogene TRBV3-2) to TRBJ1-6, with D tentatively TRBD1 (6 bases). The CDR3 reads CASSQEIHRRGGGSSYNSPLHF. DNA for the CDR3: TGTGCCAGCAGCCAAGAGATTCATAGGCGAGGAGGGGGGAGCTCCTATAATTCACCCCTCCACTTT.